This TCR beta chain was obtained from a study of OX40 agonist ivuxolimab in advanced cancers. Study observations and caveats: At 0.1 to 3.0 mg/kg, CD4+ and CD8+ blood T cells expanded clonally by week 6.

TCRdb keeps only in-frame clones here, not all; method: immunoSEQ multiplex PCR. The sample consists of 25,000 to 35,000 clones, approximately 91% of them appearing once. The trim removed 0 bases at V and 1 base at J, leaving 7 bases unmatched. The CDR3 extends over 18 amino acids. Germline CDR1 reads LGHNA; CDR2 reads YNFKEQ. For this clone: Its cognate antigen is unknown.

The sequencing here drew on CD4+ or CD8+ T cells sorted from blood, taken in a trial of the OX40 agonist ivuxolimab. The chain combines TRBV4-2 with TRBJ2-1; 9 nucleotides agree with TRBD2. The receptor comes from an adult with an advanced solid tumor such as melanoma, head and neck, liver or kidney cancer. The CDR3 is CASSQDDSGSRSYNEQFF. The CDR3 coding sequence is TGTGCCAGCAGCCAAGATGATAGCGGGAGTCGGTCCTACAATGAGCAGTTCTTC.